This T cell receptor beta chain was sequenced during a study of cytomegalovirus exposure and HLA in healthy donors. Points from the study as a whole: What a later analysis reportedly showed was that an Asian-associated ancestry cluster had fewer N-insertions than the roughly 670-donor mean. HLA allele associations emerged for roughly 17,000 TCR beta sequences in a later analysis, at 0.05 false discovery rate.

Germline lookup yields CDR1 PRHDT and CDR2 FYEKMQ (reference sequence). CDR3 length: 15 amino acids. The V and J ends lost 3 bases and 0 bases respectively, with 8 bases between them. 13 Jbeta primers and 60 Vbeta primers were used for the PCR. The method was immunoSEQ multiplex PCR; TCRdb's version includes in-frame clones alone and lacks a portion of them. The sample shows approximately 130,000 clones, roughly three fifths of them seen only once. A few counts support this clone. Its antigen is not identified. Distinct nucleotide sequences in the sample also encode this CDR3. The V and J genes are TRBV13 and TRBJ2-2; D is possibly TRBD2 (6 bases). This TCR derives from a woman in her forties in good health and CMV-seronegative. The sample taken for sequencing was PBMCs. DNA of the CDR3: TGTGCCAGCAGCTTGCGGGGACCGAACACCGGGGAGCTGTTTTTT. Protein sequence: CASSLRGPNTGELFF.